A single sample gave rise to the 27 T cell receptor beta chains below, sequenced in a study of radiotherapy plus CTLA-4 blockade in lung cancer. Profiled with immunoSEQ multiplex PCR; TCRdb holds only in-frame clones, not every one. The data show around 70,000 clones, around 86% seen once. The specimen was peripheral blood, collected from a patient treated with radiotherapy plus ipilimumab. These receptors all come from a human donor with non-small cell lung cancer who had a partial response to radiotherapy plus ipilimumab.

This chain joins TRBV10-1 and TRBJ1-1, with 7 nucleotides matching TRBD1. Germline CDR1 and CDR2: WNHNN and SYGVQD (reference sequence). With 8 bases clipped from V and 5 bases from J, the junction kept 8 bases outside the gene matches. This CDR3 region has 13 residues. The CDR3 here is CASSGQLGTEAFF. As DNA, the CDR3 is TGCGCCAGCTCGGGACAGCTTGGGACTGAAGCTTTCTTT.

Remarks on this clone: The same CDR3 also results from other DNA sequences found in this sample. The chain combines TRBV18 with TRBJ2-5, with D possibly TRBD1 on 6 matching bases. The CDR3 totals 13 residues. V was trimmed by 6 bases and J by 3 bases, leaving 11 bases between them. The germline V gene has CDR1 KGHSH and CDR2 LQKENI. CDR3 DNA: TGTGCCAGCTCGCCCAGGGGAAAAGAGACCCAGTACTTC. Amino acid sequence: CASSPRGKETQYF.

The chain links TRBV2 to TRBJ2-7; D may be TRBD1 (6 bases). The length of the CDR3 is 13 residues. The germline V gene has CDR1 SNHLY and CDR2 FYNNEI. The ends were cut back, 4 bases at V and 6 bases at J, with 13 bases in the middle. The CDR3 loop is CASSVLGAREQYF. For the CDR3, the DNA is TGTGCCAGCAGTGTACTGGGGGCGCGCGAGCAGTACTTC.

This chain connects TRBV7-9 to TRBJ1-1; 8 bases agree with TRBD1. In germline, CDR1 is SEHNR, CDR2 FQNEAQ (reference sequence). The CDR3 consists of 12 residues. The CDR3 region is CAAGTGNTEAFF. CDR3 in DNA: TGTGCAGCCGGGACAGGGAACACTGAAGCTTTCTTT. The entire variable domain, with the rest obtained from reference TRBV7-9 and TRBJ1-1, is as follows: DTGVSQNPRHKITKRGQNVTFRCDPISEHNRLYWYRQTLGQGPEFLTYFQNEAQLEKSRLLSDRFSAERPKGSFSTLEIQRTEQGDSAMYLCAAGTGNTEAFFGQGTRLTVV.

The J gene is TRBJ2-3, the V gene TRBV30, with 13 positions matching TRBD2. The CDR3 has 15 residues. The germline V gene encodes CDR1 GTSNPN and CDR2 SVGIG (reference sequence). V lost 1 base and J lost 7; bases outside the gene matches: 5. CDR3 bases: TGTGCCTGGAGTGCGGGACTAGCGGGGACTAATACGCAGTATTTT. Translating it yields CAWSAGLAGTNTQYF.

The chain recombines TRBV11-3 with TRBJ2-1; the D gene is possibly TRBD1 (5 bases). Trimming removed 0 bases at V and 5 bases at J, with 14 bases between. Germline CDR1 SGHNT, CDR2 YENEEA. CDR3 size: 16 residues. The CDR3 here is CASSLDAEGADNEQFF. The CDR3 nucleotides are TGTGCCAGCAGCTTAGATGCCGAAGGGGCCGACAATGAGCAGTTCTTC. Full variable domain (remainder filled in from reference TRBV11-3 and TRBJ2-1): EAGVVQSPRYKIIEKKQPVAFWCNPISGHNTLYWYLQNLGQGPELLIRYENEEAVDDSQLPKDRFSAERLKGVDSTLKIQPAELGDSAVYLCASSLDAEGADNEQFFGPGTRLTVL.

A word on this clone: One junction end disagrees with the germline gene, perhaps due to a read error. The chain employs TRBV27 and TRBJ2-7; 10 bases align to TRBD2. The CDR3 length is 15 residues. Germline V gene sequence: CDR1 MNHEY, CDR2 SMNVEV (reference sequence). CDR3 region: CASSLSGLAGAEQHF. The CDR3 DNA reads TGTGCCAGCAGTTTATCGGGGCTAGCGGGGGCGGAGCAGCACTTC.

This chain uses TRBV7-9 with TRBJ1-6; the D is unclear. This CDR3 has 15 amino acids. V was cut by 1 base and J by 3 bases, with 7 bases left in between. Germline loops: CDR1 SEHNR, CDR2 FQNEAQ (reference sequence). This CDR3 reads CASSLDQDYNSPLHF. DNA for the CDR3: TGTGCCAGCAGCTTAGACCAGGACTATAATTCACCCCTCCACTTT.

This chain connects TRBV4-1 to TRBJ1-5; 8 bases are shared with TRBD1. Germline V gene sequence: CDR1 MGHRA, CDR2 YSYEKL. This CDR3 comprises 15 residues. Unmatched junction bases numbered 3, after V lost 0 bases and J lost 5 bases. CDR3 nucleotides: TGCGCCAGCAGCCAAGATCCCAGGGGGCATCAGCCCCAGCATTTT. Residues: CASSQDPRGHQPQHF.

The chain joins TRBV5-6 to TRBJ2-3; 10 nucleotides agree with TRBD2. In germline, CDR1 is SGHDT, CDR2 YYEEEE. The CDR3 has 16 residues. V dropped 4 bases and J dropped 0; count of bases not matched to a gene: 5. For the CDR3, the DNA is TGTGCCAGCAGCCGGGGACTAGCGAGAAGCACAGATACGCAGTATTTT. This sequence encodes CASSRGLARSTDTQYF.

J is TRBJ1-6 and V is TRBV6-1, with 7 bases aligning to TRBD1. The germline V gene encodes CDR1 MNHNS and CDR2 SASEGT. This CDR3 has 13 residues. Trimming at V came to 3 bases and at J to 7 bases, leaving 0 bases not matched to a gene. This chain's CDR3 is CASSDRGNSPLHF. In nucleotides, the CDR3 is TGTGCCAGCAGTGACAGGGGGAATTCACCCCTCCACTTT.

J is TRBJ1-5 and V is TRBV6-5, with D unclear. Germline CDR1 MNHEY, CDR2 SVGAGI. CDR3 length equals 13 residues. Trimming left V 5 bases short and J 4 bases short, with 9 bases between. CDR3 sequence (DNA): TGTGCCAGCAGTCGCGATACTAATCAGCCCCAGCATTTT. This sequence encodes CASSRDTNQPQHF.

The CDR3 nucleotides read TGTGCCAGCAGCCTATTCTCTACAGATACGCAGTATTTT. Residues: CASSLFSTDTQYF. The chain joins TRBV7-7 to TRBJ2-3; D is ambiguous. Germline CDR1 is SSHAT and CDR2 is FNYEAQ (reference sequence). Deletions cut 5 bases from V and 3 bases from J, with 9 bases between. The CDR3 extends over 13 amino acids.

V gene TRBV18 combines with J gene TRBJ1-2; 7 nucleotides match TRBD1. The CDR3 loop spans 13 amino acids. Germline assignment: CDR1 KGHSH and CDR2 LQKENI. Trimming removed 3 bases from V and 6 bases from J; junction bases left unmatched: 4. The CDR3 protein is CASSPTGVNGYTF. The CDR3 nucleotides are TGTGCCAGCTCACCCACAGGGGTGAATGGCTACACCTTC.

This clone has just a few counts. The rearrangement links TRBV4-1 to TRBJ1-5; possibly TRBD1 for D (6 bases). V was shortened by 4 bases and J by 5 bases, with 24 bases between the two germline ends. This CDR3 has 18 residues. From germline, CDR1 is MGHRA and CDR2 YSYEKL. CDR3 nucleotides: TGCGCCAGCAGCCCCTTTCCCCCCTCAGTGGGGGCGGATCAGCCCCAGCATTTT. Translation: CASSPFPPSVGADQPQHF.

This sequence joins TRBV12-5 and TRBJ2-7; possibly TRBD1 for D (6 bases). V was pared by 6 bases and J by 5 bases, with 14 bases between. The V gene's germline CDR1 is LGHNT and CDR2 FRNRAP. The CDR3 sequence is 13 residues long. CDR3 residues: CASGTGLHDEQYF. CDR3 nucleotide sequence: TGTGCTAGTGGCACAGGGTTGCACGACGAGCAGTACTTC.

This clone was seen once. The junction departs from the called germline gene at one end, perhaps through a read error. J is TRBJ2-5 and V is TRBV6-1, with a possible D match to TRBD1 (6 bases). The J call may not be correct, given that the DNA end is closer to TRBJ2-7. The germline CDR1 and CDR2 sequences are MNHNS and SASEGT. The CDR3 spans 14 residues. Written as DNA, the CDR3 is TGTGCCATCAGTACCCTCACAAACAGGGACGAGCAGTACTTC. Translating gives CAISTLTNRDEQYF.

The rearrangement uses TRBV5-1 and TRBJ2-5; 10 bases are shared with TRBD2. CDR3 length: 14 residues. With 7 bases clipped from V and 0 bases from J, the junction kept 3 bases outside the gene matches. The germline V gene has CDR1 SGHRS and CDR2 YFSETQ. The CDR3, as DNA: TGCGCCAGCGTACTAGCGGGAAACCAAGAGACCCAGTACTTC. Its protein is CASVLAGNQETQYF.

The chain uses TRBV25-1 and TRBJ2-3, with D tentatively TRBD1 (5 bases). Germline assignment: CDR1 MGHDK and CDR2 SYGVNS. This CDR3 is 16 amino acids long. The V end was cut by 3 bases, the J end by 6 bases, with 19 bases between. CDR3 nucleotides: TGTGCCAGCAGTGACCGCACAAGGGCAAAGGGGGATACGCAGTATTTT. Residues: CASSDRTRAKGDTQYF.

The chain is built from TRBV7-7 and TRBJ1-5; D gene uncertain. V was trimmed by 4 bases and J by 6 bases, leaving 4 bases between them. This CDR3 contains 11 residues. The germline gives CDR1 SSHAT, CDR2 FNYEAQ (reference sequence). In DNA form, the CDR3 reads TGTGCCAGCAGCTCATTTCAGCCCCAGCATTTT. It specifies CASSSFQPQHF.

This chain links TRBV20-1 with TRBJ2-1, with D perhaps TRBD2 (5 bases). The germline CDR1 and CDR2 sequences are DFQATT and SNEGSKA (reference sequence). This CDR3 is 10 amino acids long. Deletions cut 6 bases from V and 10 bases from J, with 10 bases between. DNA of the CDR3: TGCAGTGCCCTGAGACTAGAGCAGTTCTTC. It codes for CSALRLEQFF.

This clone was detected only a few times. V usage is TRBV2 and J usage is TRBJ1-1; 7 bases are a match to TRBD1. The CDR3 spans 16 residues. V was pared by 5 bases and J by 0 bases, with 9 bases of the junction left unmatched. Germline V gives CDR1 SNHLY, CDR2 FYNNEI. The CDR3 DNA reads TGTGCCAGCAGTAAGGAACAGGGGTTATTGAACACTGAAGCTTTCTTT. It is translated as CASSKEQGLLNTEAFF.

This sequence joins TRBV18 and TRBJ2-1, with 8 nucleotides matching TRBD1. V shed 3 bases and J 2 bases; nucleotides not matched to a gene: 9. CDR3 length: 17 amino acids. The V gene's germline CDR1 is KGHSH and CDR2 LQKENI. This CDR3 is CASSPATGTGPYNEQFF. The CDR3 bases are TGTGCCAGCTCACCCGCGACAGGGACAGGACCCTACAATGAGCAGTTCTTC.

CDR3 sequence (DNA): TGCAGCGTGAGACAGAGCTCTGGAAACACCATATATTTT. It is translated as CSVRQSSGNTIYF. The V call is TRBV29-1, the J call TRBJ1-3; tentatively, D is TRBD1 (5 bases). The CDR3 consists of 13 residues. The germline V gene encodes CDR1 SQVTM and CDR2 ANQGSEA. Trimming removed 6 bases from V and 0 bases from J, with 9 bases in between.

The chain joins TRBV29-1 to TRBJ2-3; D not certain. Germline assignment: CDR1 SQVTM and CDR2 ANQGSEA. The CDR3 runs to 13 residues. Trimming cost V 7 bases and J 1 base, with 12 bases left between them. The CDR3 nucleotides read TGCAGCGCCAAAGCCCAGGGCACAGATACGCAGTATTTT. Translation: CSAKAQGTDTQYF.

This chain connects TRBV11-3 to TRBJ2-7; 7 bases agree with TRBD1. Germline CDR1 reads SGHNT; CDR2 reads YENEEA. V shed 5 bases, J shed 4 bases, and the junction held 5 bases outside the gene matches. The CDR3 length is 13 residues. CDR3 sequence (DNA): TGTGCCAGCAGCATATCACAGGGGTACGAGCAGTACTTC. Translation gives CASSISQGYEQYF.

CDR3 sequence: CAWSEGRGYEQYF. The CDR3 region has the DNA TGTGCCTGGAGTGAGGGCAGGGGCTACGAGCAGTACTTC. The chain is built from TRBV30 and TRBJ2-7, with a tentative D call TRBD1 (6 bases). The CDR3 runs to 13 residues. V gave up 1 base and J gave up 3 bases, with 10 bases separating them. CDR1 is GTSNPN, CDR2 SVGIG, per germline (reference sequence).